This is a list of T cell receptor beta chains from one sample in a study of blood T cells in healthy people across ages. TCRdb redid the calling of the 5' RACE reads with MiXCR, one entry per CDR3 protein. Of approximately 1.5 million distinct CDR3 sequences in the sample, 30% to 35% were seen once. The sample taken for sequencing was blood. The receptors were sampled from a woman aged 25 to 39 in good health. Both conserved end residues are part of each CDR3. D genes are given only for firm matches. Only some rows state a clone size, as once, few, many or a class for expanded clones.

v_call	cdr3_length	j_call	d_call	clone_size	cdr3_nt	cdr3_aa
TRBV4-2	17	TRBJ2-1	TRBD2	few	TGTGCCAGCAGCCAAGGATCGCAACTAGCGGGGAACAATGAGCAGTTCTTC	CASSQGSQLAGNNEQFF
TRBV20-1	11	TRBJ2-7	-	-	TGCAGTGGGCAGTCTTCATACGAGCAGTACTTC	CSGQSSYEQYF
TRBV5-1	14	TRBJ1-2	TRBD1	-	TGCGCCAGCAGCTTCGACGGGACAGGGTATGGCTACACCTTC	CASSFDGTGYGYTF
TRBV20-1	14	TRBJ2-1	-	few	TGCAGTGCTAGAAGGGAGGCCCCTAGAAATGAGCAGTTCTTC	CSARREAPRNEQFF
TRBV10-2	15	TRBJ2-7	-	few	TGCGCCAGCAGTGAGAGAATTTCGGGGCTGTACGAGCAGTACTTC	CASSERISGLYEQYF
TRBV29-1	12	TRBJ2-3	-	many	TGCAGCGCCAATGCGGGCACAGATACGCAGTATTTT	CSANAGTDTQYF
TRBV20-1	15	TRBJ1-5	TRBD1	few	TGCAGTGCTCGGACAGGGGGGGGCAACAATCAGCCCCAGCATTTT	CSARTGGGNNQPQHF
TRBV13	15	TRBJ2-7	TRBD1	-	TGTGCCAGCAGCTCAAACTCAGGGGGTACCTACGAGCAGTACTTC	CASSSNSGGTYEQYF
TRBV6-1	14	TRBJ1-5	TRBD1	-	TGTGCCAGCGGACAGGGGAAGCTCAATCAGCCCCAGCATTTT	CASGQGKLNQPQHF
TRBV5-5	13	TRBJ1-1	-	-	TGTGCCAGCAGCTGGACGCCAACGACTGAAGCTTTCTTT	CASSWTPTTEAFF
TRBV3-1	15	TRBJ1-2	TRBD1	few	TGTGCCAGCAGCCAAGAGGGACAGGGACCCTATGGCTACACCTTC	CASSQEGQGPYGYTF
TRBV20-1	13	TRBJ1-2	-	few	TGCAGTGCTAGGACCGGGCCCAACTATGGCTACACCTTC	CSARTGPNYGYTF
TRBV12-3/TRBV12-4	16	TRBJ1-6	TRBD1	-	TGTGCCAGCAGTCTTCGGGACAGGGGAGCTAATTCACCCCTCCACTTT	CASSLRDRGANSPLHF
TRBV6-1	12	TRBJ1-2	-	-	TGTGCCAACCATGAGACGGCGGATGGCTACACCTTC	CANHETADGYTF
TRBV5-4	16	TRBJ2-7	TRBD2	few	TGTGCCAGCAGCTTGGCCGTAGCTAGCGGGGCCTACGAGCAGTACTTC	CASSLAVASGAYEQYF
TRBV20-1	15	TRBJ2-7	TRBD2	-	TGCAGTGCCGGGGGCCAGGGTAGCGGGATATACGAGCAGTACTTC	CSAGGQGSGIYEQYF
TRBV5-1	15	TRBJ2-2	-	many	TGCGCCAGCAGCCGGACGGCAGACCACACCGGGGAGCTGTTTTTT	CASSRTADHTGELFF
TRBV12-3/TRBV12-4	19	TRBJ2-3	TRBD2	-	TGTGCCAGCAGACACGGACTAGCGGACGCCCTTGTTGGAGCAGATACGCAGTATTTT	CASRHGLADALVGADTQYF
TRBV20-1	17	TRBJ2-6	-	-	TGCAGTGCCAACGACCCGGGACAAAACTCTGGGGCCAACGTCCTGACTTTC	CSANDPGQNSGANVLTF
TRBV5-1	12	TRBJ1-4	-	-	TGCGCCAGCAGACAGGGTCAGGAAAAACTGTTTTTT	CASRQGQEKLFF
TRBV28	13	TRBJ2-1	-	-	TGTGCCAGCAAGTCCCCATTATACAATGAGCAGTTCTTC	CASKSPLYNEQFF
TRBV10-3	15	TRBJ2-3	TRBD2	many	TGTGCCATCAGCGGACTAGCGGGAGATACAGATACGCAGTATTTT	CAISGLAGDTDTQYF
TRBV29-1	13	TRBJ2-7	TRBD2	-	TGCAGCGCCGGGACTAGCGGGATAGCCGAGCAGTACTTC	CSAGTSGIAEQYF
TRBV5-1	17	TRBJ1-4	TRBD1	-	TGCGCCAGCAGCCCTGCCGTGGGACAGGCAACTAATGAAAAACTGTTTTTT	CASSPAVGQATNEKLFF